The T cell receptor beta chain under discussion was sequenced for a study of shared clonotypes between healthy human individuals. About the research overall: The study enrolled a couple of women and three men aged 18 to 49.

Healthy HIV-negative adults with no recent acute infections or vaccinations were recruited as donors. All participating donors were Caucasian adults from Nashville, Tennessee. Clones were read by immunoSEQ multiplex PCR, and TCRdb kept only the in-frame ones, dropping some. The sample lists roughly 2.2 million clones; 90% to 95% were seen once. Findings and caveats of the study: Sequencing of the sorted subsets was shown by rarefaction to be incomplete despite large depth.

As concerns this clone: Its antigen is unknown.

Per the germline V gene, CDR1 is MGHRA and CDR2 is YSYEKL. The CDR3 runs to 15 residues. V lost 4 bases and J lost 5, with 14 bases in between. The V gene is TRBV4-1, the J gene TRBJ2-2; tentatively, D is TRBD1 or TRBD2 (5 bases each). The sequencing sample was made of naive CD4+ T cells from PBMCs. The sample's subset: CD45RA+ positively selected. The TCR originated in a man aged 18-30 years in good health. Some clones in this sample may be carry-over from other donors' samples. The CDR3 nucleotides are TGCGCCAGCAGCCTTCCCGGGACGTATACCGGGGAGCTGTTTTTT. Its protein is CASSLPGTYTGELFF.